Detailed here is one T cell receptor (beta chain). Its cognate antigen has yet to be identified. No base quality values were provided; no much bigger clone lies one nucleotide off. The data stem from a study of tumor-infiltrating lymphocytes in oesophageal squamous cell carcinoma (dated by TCRdb to 2016 to 2017). Library construction relied on PCR. Sequencing was carried out with an Illumina HiSeq 2000. Through fastp at Q25 and MiXCR, TCRdb rebuilt clones from the public reads, retaining in-frame beta chains. Rows matching on CDR3 protein sequence are summarized as one entry with the most common DNA and genes. The sample table lists 9,500 to 13,000 distinct CDR3 sequences, roughly 60% of them with a count of one. Of the sample, more than 25% falls within the top ten clones. The CDR3 numbers 14 residues from cysteine through phenylalanine. Here the CDR3 DNA is all that survives: 42 bases in frame from base 1. The CDR1 and CDR2 encoded by the germline V gene are SGHTA and FQGTGA.

The sequence is built from TRBV7-3 and TRBJ2-5; TRBD2 might be the D gene, on 6 matching bases. The end of the DNA fits TRBJ2-1 better, so the J call may be wrong. Sequencing was carried out using esophageal tumor tissue. This TCR was sampled from a male donor with esophageal squamous cell carcinoma. The CDR3: CASSLGLNVGEQFF. Here is the DNA: TGTGCCAGCAGCTTAGGACTAAATGTGGGTGAGCAGTTCTTC.